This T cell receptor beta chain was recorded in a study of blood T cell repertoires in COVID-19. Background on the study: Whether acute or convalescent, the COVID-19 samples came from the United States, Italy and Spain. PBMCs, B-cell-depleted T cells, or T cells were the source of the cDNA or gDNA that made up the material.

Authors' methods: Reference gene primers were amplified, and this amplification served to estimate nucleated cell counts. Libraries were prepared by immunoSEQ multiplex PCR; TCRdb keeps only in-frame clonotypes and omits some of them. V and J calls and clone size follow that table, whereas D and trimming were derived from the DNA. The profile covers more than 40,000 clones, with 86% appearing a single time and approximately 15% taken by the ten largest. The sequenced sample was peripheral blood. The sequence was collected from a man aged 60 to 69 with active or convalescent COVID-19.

The CDR3 nucleotides read TGTGCCAGCAGCTCTTATACTGAAGCTTTCTTT. As protein: CASSSYTEAFF. The gene calls are TRBV7-8 and TRBJ1-1; no clear D gene. V was clipped by 4 bases and J by 5 bases, with 5 bases between them. The CDR3 covers 11 residues. The germline gives CDR1 SGHVS, CDR2 FQNEAQ.